A selection of T cell receptor beta chains follows, all from one sample in a study of memory CD4+ T cells and cytomegalovirus serostatus. Profiled with immunoSEQ multiplex PCR; TCRdb holds only in-frame clones, not every one. This table holds some 50,000 clones, about 80% found once. The source material was memory CD4+ T cells from blood. The receptors were gathered from an adult in good health and CMV-seronegative. Each CDR3 is given without its conserved first and last residue. The order of the fields is V gene, J gene, CDR3 protein.

TRBV5-1	TRBJ1-6	ASSRGQGASFGIDSPLH
TRBV4-3	TRBJ2-1	ASSPGMVAGGPIHEQF
TRBV7-2	TRBJ2-5	ASSLEQGRETQY
TRBV10-3	TRBJ1-5	AIRDRGLNQPQH
TRBV2	TRBJ2-2	ASRATPGLANTGELF
TRBV7-2	TRBJ2-1	ASNKRGDEQF
TRBV28	TRBJ2-2	ASSPPYPLGTGELF
TRBV30	TRBJ1-4	ATRQGEEKLF
TRBV10-3	TRBJ2-3	AISQGLIQDTQY
TRBV4-3	TRBJ1-3	ASRSSPYSGNTIY
TRBV14	TRBJ2-3	ASSRIGGPRIADTQY
TRBV5-6	TRBJ1-3	ASSLGETRLSGNTIY
TRBV6-4	TRBJ1-1	ASSASWARGGRNTEAF
TRBV29-1	TRBJ2-1	SVSPNSYNEQF
TRBV11-3	TRBJ2-6	ASSPGLTAGANVLT
TRBV9	TRBJ2-6	ASSVGAGGISGANVLT
TRBV27	TRBJ2-7	ASSRTSGATNYEQY
TRBV27	TRBJ1-1	ASRSSGVNTEAF
TRBV28	TRBJ1-2	ASRGGQTNYGYT
TRBV28	TRBJ1-2	ASSLGTGGQSYGYT
TRBV4-3	TRBJ2-5	ASSQADRRETQY
TRBV2	TRBJ1-4	ASKIDRAVEKLF
TRBV28	TRBJ2-3	ASSPRPLLAGGPHTQY
TRBV6-1	TRBJ2-6	ASRTGGSGANVLT
TRBV7-2	TRBJ1-1	ASSPNSPRMNTEAF
TRBV7-2	TRBJ1-3	ASSPGLRSGNTIY
TRBV30	TRBJ1-4	AWMTSALNEKLF
TRBV10-2	TRBJ2-3	ASWDYTSSTDTQY
TRBV5-4	TRBJ2-7	ASSAQGYEQY
TRBV5-1	TRBJ2-5	ASSLFGGAKEETQY
TRBV19	TRBJ1-1	ASSGRTGKAF